This TCR beta chain is from a study of type 1 regulatory T cells. TCRdb re-analysed the reads in MiXCR, keeping a single row per CDR3 protein. The sample has over 55,000 distinct CDR3 sequences; roughly 50% are singletons. This clonotype was seen only a few times. The target antigen is unknown. The CDR3 has 12 amino acids. The junction had 2 bases not matched to a gene; V was cut back by 3 bases and J by 7 bases. Germline V gene lookup returns CDR1 MNHEY and CDR2 SMNVEV (reference sequence). The chain couples TRBV27 to TRBJ1-2; TRBD1 matches at 7 bases. The specimen was cultured non-Tr1 T cells, either the whole culture or a sorted T cell fraction (not recorded which). The receptor comes from a human donor in good health. The CDR3 reads CASSFSGGGYTF. The CDR3 region has the DNA TGTGCCAGCAGTTTTTCAGGGGGTGGCTACACCTTC.